These T cell receptor beta chains were read from a single sample in a study of early T cells in non-severe SARS-CoV-2 infection. A single record per CDR3 protein comes from TCRdb applying MiXCR to the 5' RACE reads. The sample includes 60,000 or so distinct CDR3 sequences, about 13% of them seen just once. The sample comprised whole blood. Receptors were obtained from an adult who was a healthcare worker with PCR-confirmed SARS-CoV-2 infection or an uninfected control (not recorded which). CDR3s include the opening cysteine and the closing phenylalanine or tryptophan. Each record gives: J gene, D gene, clone size, V gene, CDR3 DNA, CDR3 protein. D genes are given only for firm matches. Rows give clone size only sometimes, using once, few, many, or a class for an expanded clone.

TRBJ1-5,NA,many,TRBV28,TGTGCCAGCTCCTATCCGGGACTGCTCAATCAGCCCCAGCATTTT,CASSYPGLLNQPQHF
TRBJ1-3,NA,many,TRBV18,TGTGCCAGCTCACCAAGAGAGGGTACCTCTGGAAACACCATATATTTT,CASSPREGTSGNTIYF
TRBJ1-1,TRBD1,few,TRBV4-3,TGCGCCAGCAGCCAGGGACAGGGGTTCGAGGAAGCTTTCTTT,CASSQGQGFEEAFF
TRBJ2-7,NA,NA,TRBV7-2,TGTGCCAGCTCCCCCCCTGGGTTTTACGAGCAGTACTTC,CASSPPGFYEQYF
TRBJ2-7,TRBD1,many,TRBV20-1,TGCAGTGCCGAGACAGGGACCCTGGATTACGAGCAGTACTTC,CSAETGTLDYEQYF
TRBJ2-1,TRBD2,NA,TRBV7-8,TGTGTCAGCAGCACGACTAGCGGGGGGGCAGATGAGCAGTTCTTC,CVSSTTSGGADEQFF
TRBJ1-1,NA,NA,TRBV4-1,TGCGCCAGCAGCCAGGGACACACTGAAGCTTTCTTT,CASSQGHTEAFF
TRBJ2-7,NA,many,TRBV5-1,TGCGCCAGCAGCTTGGACGGGGGTTTCTACGAGCAGTACTTC,CASSLDGGFYEQYF
TRBJ1-2,TRBD1,many,TRBV5-5,TGTGCCAGCAGCTTGGTGACAGGGGATGGCTACACCTTC,CASSLVTGDGYTF
TRBJ2-2,TRBD1,many,TRBV7-2,TGTGCCAGCAGATCAGGGGGCGGGATGACCGGGGAGCTGTTTTTT,CASRSGGGMTGELFF
TRBJ1-4,NA,medium-sized,TRBV7-9,TGTGCCAGCAGCTTAGAGAAGGGGAAACTGTTTTTT,CASSLEKGKLFF
TRBJ2-1,TRBD2,many,TRBV7-9,TGTGCCAGCAACCTACAAAGCGGGGGGGCTTACAATGAGCAGTTCTTC,CASNLQSGGAYNEQFF
TRBJ1-2,TRBD1,many,TRBV7-9,TGTGCCAGCAGCCCCCGGGACAGCCCTAACTATGGCTACACCTTC,CASSPRDSPNYGYTF
TRBJ2-7,NA,NA,TRBV7-9,TGTGCCAGCAGCCCGAATACCCAGGGTCGCGAGCAGTACTTC,CASSPNTQGREQYF
TRBJ1-1,NA,many,TRBV7-9,TGTGCCAGCAGCTTTGGTTACGGGGATGAAGCTTTCTTT,CASSFGYGDEAFF
TRBJ2-7,NA,few,TRBV7-9,TGTGCCAGCAGCTTAGAGGAGAGATACGAGCAGTACTTC,CASSLEERYEQYF
TRBJ1-3,NA,NA,TRBV27,TGTGCCAGCAGTACCGGGCCGCGGAACACCATATATTTT,CASSTGPRNTIYF